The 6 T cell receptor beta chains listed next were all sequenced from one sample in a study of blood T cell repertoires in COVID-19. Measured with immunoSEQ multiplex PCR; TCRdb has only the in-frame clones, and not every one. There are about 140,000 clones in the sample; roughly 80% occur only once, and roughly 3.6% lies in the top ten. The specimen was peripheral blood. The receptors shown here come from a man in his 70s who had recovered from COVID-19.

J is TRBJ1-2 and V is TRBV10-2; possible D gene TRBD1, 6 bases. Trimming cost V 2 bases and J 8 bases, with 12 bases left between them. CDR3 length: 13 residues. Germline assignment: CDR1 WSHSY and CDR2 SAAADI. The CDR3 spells CASSEATGWGYTF. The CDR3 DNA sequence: TGCGCCAGCAGTGAGGCAACAGGGTGGGGCTACACCTTC.

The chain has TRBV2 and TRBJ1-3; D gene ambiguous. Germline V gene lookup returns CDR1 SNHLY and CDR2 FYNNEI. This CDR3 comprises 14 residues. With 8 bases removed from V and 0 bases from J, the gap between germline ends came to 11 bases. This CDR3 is CASRQESSGNTIYF. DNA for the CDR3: TGTGCCAGCCGGCAGGAAAGCTCTGGAAACACCATATATTTT.

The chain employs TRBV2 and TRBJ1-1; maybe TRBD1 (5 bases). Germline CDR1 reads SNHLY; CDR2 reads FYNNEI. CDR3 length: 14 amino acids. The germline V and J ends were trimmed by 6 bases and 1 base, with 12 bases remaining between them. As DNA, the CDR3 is TGTGCCAGCAGAACAGGAATAGGGAACACTGAAGCTTTCTTT. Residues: CASRTGIGNTEAFF.

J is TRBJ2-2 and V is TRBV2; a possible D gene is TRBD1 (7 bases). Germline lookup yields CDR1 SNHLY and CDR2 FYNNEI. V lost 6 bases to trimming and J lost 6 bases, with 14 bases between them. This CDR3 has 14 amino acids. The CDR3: CASRNRGGAGELFF. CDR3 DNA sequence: TGTGCCAGCAGAAACAGGGGCGGGGCCGGGGAGCTGTTTTTT. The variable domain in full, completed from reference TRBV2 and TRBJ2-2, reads EPEVTQTPSHQVTQMGQEVILRCVPISNHLYFYWYRQILGQKVEFLVSFYNNEISEKSEIFDDQFSVERPDGSNFTLKIRSTKLEDSAMYFCASRNRGGAGELFFGEGSRLTVL.

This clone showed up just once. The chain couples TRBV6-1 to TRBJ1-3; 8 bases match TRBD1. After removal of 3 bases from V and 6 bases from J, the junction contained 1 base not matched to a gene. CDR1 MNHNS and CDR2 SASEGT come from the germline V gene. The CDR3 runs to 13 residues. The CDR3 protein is CASSEQGANTIYF. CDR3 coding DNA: TGTGCCAGCAGTGAGCAGGGGGCAAACACCATATATTTT.

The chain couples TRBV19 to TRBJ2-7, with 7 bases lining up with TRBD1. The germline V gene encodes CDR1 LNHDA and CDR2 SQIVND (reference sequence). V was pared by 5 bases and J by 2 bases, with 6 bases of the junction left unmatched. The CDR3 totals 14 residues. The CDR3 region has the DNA TGTGCCAGTAGTTACCCGGGACAGACCTACGAGCAGTACTTC. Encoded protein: CASSYPGQTYEQYF. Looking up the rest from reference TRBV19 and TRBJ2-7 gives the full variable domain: DGGITQSPKYLFRKEGQNVTLSCEQNLNHDAMYWYRQDPGQGLRLIYYSQIVNDFQKGDIAEGYSVSREKKESFPLTVTSAQKNPTAFYLCASSYPGQTYEQYFGPGTRLTVT.